The 29 T cell receptor beta chains given below trace back to one sample, sequenced in a study of T cell responses to AZD1222 COVID-19 vaccine. Measured with immunoSEQ multiplex PCR; TCRdb has only the in-frame clones, and not every one. Of about 83,000 clones listed, over 75% are singletons. Sequenced here: peripheral blood, sampled on day 0 of MenACWY control vaccination. The receptor source for this set is an adult in good health.

The V and J genes are TRBV7-2 and TRBJ2-3, with D maybe TRBD2 (7 bases). V lost 4 bases, J lost 5 bases, and 16 bases lay in between. The length of the CDR3 is 15 residues. Germline-derived CDR1 and CDR2 are SGHTA and FQGNSA. CDR3 residues: CASSSRGGGGDTQYF. Written as DNA, the CDR3 is TGTGCCAGCAGCTCTCGAGGGGGGGGCGGAGATACGCAGTATTTT.

The chain recombines TRBV10-3 with TRBJ2-7; 8 bases align to TRBD1. V shed 4 bases, J shed 5 bases, and the junction held 4 bases outside the gene matches. CDR3 size: 13 residues. CDR1 and CDR2 from the germline V gene are ENHRY and SYGVKD. The CDR3 DNA reads TGTGCCATCAGTGTACAGGGGGAGCACGAGCAGTACTTC. Its translation: CAISVQGEHEQYF.

The chain couples TRBV7-2 to TRBJ2-6; 7 bases align to TRBD1. This CDR3 is built from 17 residues. CDR1 SGHTA and CDR2 FQGNSA come from the germline V gene. The V and J ends lost 4 bases and 0 bases, in that order; junction bases with no gene match: 6. The DNA for the CDR3 is TGTGCCAGCAGCTCCCACAGGGGCCGCTCTGGGGCCAACGTCCTGACTTTC. Encoded protein: CASSSHRGRSGANVLTF. The full variable domain, its missing parts supplied by reference TRBV7-2 and TRBJ2-6, is GAGVSQSPSNKVTEKGKDVELRCDPISGHTALYWYRQSLGQGLEFLIYFQGNSAPDKSGLPSDRFSAERTGGSVSTLTIQRTQQEDSAVYLCASSSHRGRSGANVLTFGAGSRLTVL.

The chain is built from TRBV29-1 and TRBJ1-2; the D gene is possibly TRBD1 (6 bases). Germline V CDR1 and CDR2: SQVTM, ANQGSEA. Trimming pared 6 bases from V and 2 bases from J, leaving 19 bases between. This CDR3 is built from 15 residues. The CDR3 bases are TGCAGCGTCCCCCCTATGCATAGGGGGAACTATGGCTACACCTTC. Translated: CSVPPMHRGNYGYTF.

The chain uses TRBV28 and TRBJ1-1; 7 bases line up with TRBD1. The CDR3 is 17 amino acids. CDR1 and CDR2 (germline): MDHEN, SYDVKM. The V segment lost 5 bases and the J segment 0 bases; nucleotides outside the gene matches: 12. The CDR3 nucleotides read TGTGCCAGCAGTGGGGGGACAGCCCCAACCATGAACACTGAAGCTTTCTTT. It codes for CASSGGTAPTMNTEAFF.

V and J are TRBV29-1 and TRBJ2-1, with TRBD2 as a possible D gene (5 bases). Germline V lookup: CDR1 SQVTM, CDR2 ANQGSEA. V dropped 5 bases and J dropped 0 bases, with 23 bases sitting between them. The CDR3 contains 18 residues. Written as DNA, the CDR3 is TGCAGCGTTCCGACATTTAGCGTAGGAGCTCCCTCCTACAATGAGCAGTTCTTC. Translation gives CSVPTFSVGAPSYNEQFF.

The chain has TRBV7-8 and TRBJ2-7, with a tentative D call TRBD1 (5 bases). The CDR3 contains 14 residues. V was pared by 2 bases and J by 3 bases, with 11 bases between. The germline CDR1 and CDR2 sequences are SGHVS and FQNEAQ. DNA of the CDR3: TGTGCCAGCAGCTTAAGGCAGGGTTTCTACGAGCAGTACTTC. Protein product: CASSLRQGFYEQYF.

V usage is TRBV29-1 and J usage is TRBJ1-2, with a possible D match to TRBD1 (6 bases). Germline V gene lookup returns CDR1 SQVTM and CDR2 ANQGSEA. This CDR3 is built from 15 residues. Trimming took off 1 base at V and 4 bases at J, with 16 bases between the two ends. The CDR3 bases are TGCAGCGTTGAAGTCCCAAGGAGGGGGATCTATGGCTACACCTTC. Residues: CSVEVPRRGIYGYTF.

The chain joins TRBV6-4 to TRBJ1-5; D remains unclear. The germline CDR1 and CDR2 sequences are MRHNA and SNTAGT. Deletions cut 4 bases from V and 7 bases from J, with 11 bases between. The CDR3 is 13 residues long. CDR3 DNA sequence: TGTGCCAGCAGTGTGAGGATAGGACAGCCCCAGCATTTT. Its translation is CASSVRIGQPQHF.

There are a few counts of this clone. The V gene is TRBV6-5, the J gene TRBJ1-1; TRBD1 is a possible D gene (5 bases). Germline V gene lookup returns CDR1 MNHEY and CDR2 SVGAGI. V was pared by 2 bases and J by 3 bases, with 10 bases between. This CDR3 is 14 amino acids long. Here the CDR3 reads CASSYEGKDTEAFF. The CDR3 DNA follows: TGTGCCAGCAGTTACGAGGGGAAGGACACTGAAGCTTTCTTT.

J is TRBJ1-2 and V is TRBV5-4; the D is unclear. The germline gives CDR1 SGHNT, CDR2 YYREEE (reference sequence). The ends were cut back, 4 bases at V and 4 bases at J, with 11 bases in the middle. The CDR3 spans 13 residues. CDR3 sequence (DNA): TGTGCCAGCAGCCCCACGGGGATCTATGGCTACACCTTC. Translated: CASSPTGIYGYTF.

On this clone itself: This sample includes further DNA sequences coding for the same CDR3. The chain joins TRBV7-9 to TRBJ2-2; no clear D. CDR3 size: 12 residues. CDR1 is SEHNR, CDR2 FQNEAQ, per germline (reference sequence). With 5 bases removed from V and 2 bases from J, the gap between germline ends came to 3 bases. CDR3 in amino acids: CASSLNTGELFF. The CDR3, as DNA: TGTGCCAGCAGCCTCAACACCGGGGAGCTGTTTTTT.

This clone was counted a single time. The V call is TRBV30, the J call TRBJ2-5; D is unclear. The germline CDR1 and CDR2 sequences are GTSNPN and SVGIG (reference sequence). The CDR3 sequence is 13 residues long. V gave up 0 bases and J gave up 0 bases, with 5 bases separating them. CDR3 nucleotides: TGTGCCTGGAGTGTAACAGACCAAGAGACCCAGTACTTC. Residues: CAWSVTDQETQYF.

This clone was recorded once. The chain uses TRBV2 and TRBJ2-2; 10 nucleotides match TRBD1. Trimming removed 3 bases from V and 2 bases from J; junction bases left unmatched: 3. The germline V gene encodes CDR1 SNHLY and CDR2 FYNNEI. The CDR3 has 16 residues. DNA of the CDR3: TGTGCCAGCAGTGACGACAGGGGGCCTAACACCGGGGAGCTGTTTTTT. This encodes CASSDDRGPNTGELFF.

This chain links TRBV27 with TRBJ2-1, with 11 bases matching TRBD2. The CDR3 contains 16 residues. Germline CDR1 is MNHEY and CDR2 is SMNVEV (reference sequence). V gave up 8 bases and J gave up 0 bases; unmatched junction bases: 6. This CDR3 reads CASESSGGSSYNEQFF. The CDR3 bases are TGTGCCAGCGAATCTAGCGGGGGGAGCTCCTACAATGAGCAGTTCTTC.

The gene calls are TRBV7-9 and TRBJ1-1; the D is unclear. Trimming left V 5 bases short and J 0 bases short, with 7 bases between. The CDR3 length is 13 residues. CDR1 and CDR2 (germline): SEHNR, FQNEAQ (reference sequence). The DNA for the CDR3 is TGTGCCAGCAGCCCCACGCTGAACACTGAAGCTTTCTTT. Encoded protein: CASSPTLNTEAFF.

The chain employs TRBV29-1 and TRBJ1-4; D not certain. This CDR3 contains 11 residues. In germline, CDR1 is SQVTM, CDR2 ANQGSEA. Deletions cut 5 bases from V and 5 bases from J, with 6 bases between. DNA for the CDR3: TGCAGCGTTAGATTAAATGAAAAACTGTTTTTT. Protein product: CSVRLNEKLFF. The whole variable domain, remainder taken from reference TRBV29-1 and TRBJ1-4, is SAVISQKPSRDICQRGTSLTIQCQVDSQVTMMFWYRQQPGQSLTLIATANQGSEATYESGFVIDKFPISRPNLTFSTLTVSNMSPEDSSIYLCSVRLNEKLFFGSGTQLSVL.

This rearrangement joins TRBV28 to TRBJ1-2; D is unclear. Germline V gene data show CDR1 as MDHEN and CDR2 as SYDVKM. CDR3 length equals 14 residues. V was cut by 8 bases and J by 4 bases, with 17 bases left in between. CDR3 coding DNA: TGTGCCAGCGGCCCGGGGAGTCTCGGCTATGGCTACACCTTC. It encodes CASGPGSLGYGYTF.

V and J are TRBV7-2 and TRBJ2-3; TRBD1 agrees at 7 bases. The V and J ends lost 5 bases and 3 bases, in that order; junction bases with no gene match: 11. The germline CDR1 and CDR2 sequences are SGHTA and FQGNSA. The length of the CDR3 is 16 residues. The chain's CDR3 is CASSLDVPRGTDTQYF. DNA of the CDR3: TGTGCCAGCAGCCTGGATGTCCCCAGGGGGACAGATACGCAGTATTTT.

The rearrangement links TRBV4-2 to TRBJ2-2; D assignment may be TRBD1 or TRBD2 (5 bases each). The V end lost 5 bases, the J end lost 6 bases, and 16 bases lay between the germline ends. The germline CDR1 and CDR2 sequences are LGHNA and YNFKEQ. This CDR3 has 15 amino acids. This chain's CDR3 is CASSYREGKAGELFF. In DNA form, the CDR3 reads TGTGCCAGCAGCTATCGTGAGGGGAAGGCCGGGGAGCTGTTTTTT.

The sample holds a few counts of this clone. CDR3 sequence reads: CASSLGAGEAFF. The CDR3 region has the DNA TGTGCCAGCAGCTTAGGGGCAGGTGAAGCTTTCTTT. This sequence joins TRBV7-9 and TRBJ1-1; D not certain. Trimming cost V 1 base and J 7 bases, with 7 bases left between them. CDR1 is SEHNR and CDR2 is FQNEAQ in the germline V gene (reference sequence). This CDR3 comprises 12 residues.

This clone was seen a single time. V usage is TRBV29-1 and J usage is TRBJ1-2; possibly TRBD1 for D (5 bases). There are 15 residues in the CDR3. The V end lost 0 bases, the J end lost 2 bases, and 13 bases lay between the germline ends. The germline V gene encodes CDR1 SQVTM and CDR2 ANQGSEA. The CDR3 loop is CSVEDLEGNNYGYTF. CDR3 nucleotide sequence: TGCAGCGTTGAAGATCTAGAGGGGAACAACTATGGCTACACCTTC. The complete variable domain, with remaining parts taken from reference TRBV29-1 and TRBJ1-2, reads SAVISQKPSRDICQRGTSLTIQCQVDSQVTMMFWYRQQPGQSLTLIATANQGSEATYESGFVIDKFPISRPNLTFSTLTVSNMSPEDSSIYLCSVEDLEGNNYGYTFGSGTRLTVV.

The chain carries TRBV7-8 and TRBJ2-2; no clear D. The V gene's germline CDR1 is SGHVS and CDR2 FQNEAQ. The CDR3 sequence is 16 residues long. The V end was cut by 5 bases, the J end by 0 bases, with 13 bases between. CDR3 residues: CASSPLGSANTGELFF. CDR3 coding DNA: TGTGCCAGCAGCCCGCTAGGCTCAGCGAACACCGGGGAGCTGTTTTTT.

The chain links TRBV3-1 (or the pseudogene TRBV3-2) to TRBJ2-1; 8 bases line up with TRBD2. V was pared by 0 bases and J by 2 bases, with 3 bases of the junction left unmatched. There are 16 residues in the CDR3. Looked up from germline, CDR1 is LGHDT and CDR2 is YNNKEL (reference sequence). The CDR3 reads CASSQDSGTTYNEQFF. CDR3 coding DNA: TGTGCCAGCAGCCAAGATAGCGGGACCACCTACAATGAGCAGTTCTTC.

V and J are TRBV10-3 and TRBJ2-3; D uncertain. V lost 9 bases, J lost 3 bases, and 13 bases lay in between. Germline V CDR1 and CDR2: ENHRY, SYGVKD. CDR3 size: 13 residues. The CDR3 DNA is TGTGCCATTAAACCAGTAGGGACAGATACGCAGTATTTT. Its translation is CAIKPVGTDTQYF.

V gene TRBV6-5 combines with J gene TRBJ2-1; perhaps TRBD1 as D (6 bases). The CDR3 has 13 amino acids. Germline values: CDR1 MNHEY, CDR2 SVGAGI. Trimming stripped 2 bases from V and 9 bases from J, with 11 bases between. This CDR3 is CASSYAQGIEQFF. CDR3 sequence (DNA): TGTGCCAGCAGTTACGCCCAGGGGATTGAGCAGTTCTTC.

The chain recombines TRBV3-1 (or the pseudogene TRBV3-2) with TRBJ2-7, with TRBD2 matching 9 bases. V shed 4 bases, J shed 5 bases, and the junction held 9 bases outside the gene matches. Germline-derived CDR1 and CDR2 are LGHDT and YNNKEL (reference sequence). The CDR3 has 15 amino acids. This CDR3 is CASSPLPAGGDEQYF. CDR3 coding DNA: TGTGCCAGCAGCCCCCTCCCGGCGGGAGGGGACGAGCAGTACTTC.

The chain couples TRBV4-1 to TRBJ1-5; no definite D call. The CDR3 is 17 amino acids. V was pared by 0 bases and J by 3 bases, with 15 bases between. Germline V CDR1 and CDR2: MGHRA, YSYEKL. The CDR3 region is CASSQDGGEGYNQPQHF. In nucleotides, the CDR3 is TGCGCCAGCAGCCAAGATGGTGGGGAGGGTTACAATCAGCCCCAGCATTTT.

The J gene is TRBJ2-3, the V gene TRBV10-3, with 8 bases identical to TRBD2. Germline V gives CDR1 ENHRY, CDR2 SYGVKD. This CDR3 spans 15 amino acids. Trimming removed 3 bases from V and 3 bases from J; junction bases left unmatched: 5. The CDR3 reads CAISESAGDTDTQYF. The CDR3 nucleotides are TGTGCCATCAGTGAATCAGCGGGAGATACAGATACGCAGTATTTT.